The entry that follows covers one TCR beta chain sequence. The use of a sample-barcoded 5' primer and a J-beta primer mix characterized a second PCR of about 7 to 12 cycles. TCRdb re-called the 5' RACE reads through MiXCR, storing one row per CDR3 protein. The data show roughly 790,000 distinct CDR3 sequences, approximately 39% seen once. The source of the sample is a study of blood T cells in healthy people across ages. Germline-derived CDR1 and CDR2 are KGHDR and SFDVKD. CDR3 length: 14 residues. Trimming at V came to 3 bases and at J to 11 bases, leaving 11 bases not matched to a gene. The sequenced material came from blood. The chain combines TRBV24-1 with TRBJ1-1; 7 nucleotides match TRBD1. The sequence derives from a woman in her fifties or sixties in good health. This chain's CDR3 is CATSDPGQAGGAFF. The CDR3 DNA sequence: TGTGCCACCAGTGATCCCGGACAGGCCGGGGGGGCTTTCTTT.